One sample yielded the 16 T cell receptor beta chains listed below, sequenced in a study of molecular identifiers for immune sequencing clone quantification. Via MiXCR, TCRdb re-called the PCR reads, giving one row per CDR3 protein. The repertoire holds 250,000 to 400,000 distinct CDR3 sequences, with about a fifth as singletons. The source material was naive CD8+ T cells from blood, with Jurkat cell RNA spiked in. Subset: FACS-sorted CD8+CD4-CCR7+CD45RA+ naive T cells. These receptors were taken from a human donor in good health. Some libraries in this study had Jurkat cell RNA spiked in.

The CDR3 DNA reads as TGTGCCAGCAGCGATCAAATTACTAGCACAGATACGCAGTATTTT. This translates into CASSDQITSTDTQYF. J is TRBJ2-3 and V is TRBV7-6; unclear D gene. V lost 5 bases to trimming and J lost 0 bases, with 12 bases between them. Germline lookup yields CDR1 SGHVS and CDR2 FNYEAQ. CDR3 length: 15 amino acids.

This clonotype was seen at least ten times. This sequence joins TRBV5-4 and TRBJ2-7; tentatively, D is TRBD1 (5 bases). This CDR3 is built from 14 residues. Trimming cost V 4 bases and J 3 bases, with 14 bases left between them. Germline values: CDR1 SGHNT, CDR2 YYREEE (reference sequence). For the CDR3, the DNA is TGTGCCAGCAGCCACACGCTCGACAGCTACGAGCAGTACTTC. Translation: CASSHTLDSYEQYF.

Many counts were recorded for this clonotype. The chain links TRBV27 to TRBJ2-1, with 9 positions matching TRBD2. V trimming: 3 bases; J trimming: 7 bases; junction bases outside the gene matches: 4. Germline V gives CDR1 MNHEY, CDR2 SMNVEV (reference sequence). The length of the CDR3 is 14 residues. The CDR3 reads CASSLVAGVNEQFF. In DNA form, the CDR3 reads TGTGCCAGCAGTTTGGTAGCGGGAGTAAATGAGCAGTTCTTC.

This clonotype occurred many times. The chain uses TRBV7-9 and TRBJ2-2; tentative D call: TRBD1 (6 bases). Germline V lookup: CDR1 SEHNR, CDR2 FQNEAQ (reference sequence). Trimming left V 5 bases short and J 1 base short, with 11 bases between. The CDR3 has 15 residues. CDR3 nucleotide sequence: TGTGCCAGCAGCCCTGGGACAAAGAACACCGGGGAGCTGTTTTTT. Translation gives CASSPGTKNTGELFF. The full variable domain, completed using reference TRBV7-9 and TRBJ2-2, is DTGVSQNPRHKITKRGQNVTFRCDPISEHNRLYWYRQTLGQGPEFLTYFQNEAQLEKSRLLSDRFSAERPKGSFSTLEIQRTEQGDSAMYLCASSPGTKNTGELFFGEGSRLTVL.

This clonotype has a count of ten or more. This chain's CDR3 is CASSLVRPGQGAIQPQHF. The CDR3 coding sequence is TGCGCCAGCAGCCTTGTGAGGCCGGGACAGGGGGCTATTCAGCCCCAGCATTTT. The chain recombines TRBV5-1 with TRBJ1-5; 12 nucleotides agree with TRBD1. With 4 bases clipped from V and 6 bases from J, the junction kept 14 bases outside the gene matches. The CDR3 has 18 residues. Per germline, CDR1 SGHRS and CDR2 YFSETQ.

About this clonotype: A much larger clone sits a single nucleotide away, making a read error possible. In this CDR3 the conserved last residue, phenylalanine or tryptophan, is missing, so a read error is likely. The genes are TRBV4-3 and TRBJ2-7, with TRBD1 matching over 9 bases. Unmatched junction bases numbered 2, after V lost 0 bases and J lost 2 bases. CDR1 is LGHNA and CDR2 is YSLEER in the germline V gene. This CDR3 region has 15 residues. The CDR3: CASSQEQGATYEQYL. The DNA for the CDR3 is TGCGCCAGCAGCCAAGAACAGGGGGCTACCTACGAGCAGTACCTC.

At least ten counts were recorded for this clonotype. CDR3 nucleotide sequence: TGCGCCAGCAGCCAAGACCCCACCGACTATCCCACAGATACGCAGTATTTT. It encodes CASSQDPTDYPTDTQYF. V usage is TRBV4-3 and J usage is TRBJ2-3, with D tentatively TRBD2 (5 bases). The length of the CDR3 is 17 residues. Germline CDR1 reads LGHNA; CDR2 reads YSLEER. V was trimmed by 0 bases and J by 2 bases, leaving 15 bases between them.

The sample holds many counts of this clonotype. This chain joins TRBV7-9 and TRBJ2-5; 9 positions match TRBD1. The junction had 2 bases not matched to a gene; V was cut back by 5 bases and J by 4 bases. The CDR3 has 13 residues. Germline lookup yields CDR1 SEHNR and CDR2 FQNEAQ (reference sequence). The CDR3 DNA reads TGTGCCAGCAGCGAGACAGGGGGAGAGACCCAGTACTTC. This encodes CASSETGGETQYF.

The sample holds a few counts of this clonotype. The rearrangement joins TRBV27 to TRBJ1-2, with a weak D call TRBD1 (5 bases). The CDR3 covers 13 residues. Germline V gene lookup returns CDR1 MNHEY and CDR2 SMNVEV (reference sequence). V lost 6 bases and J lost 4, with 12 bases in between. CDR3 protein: CASRLGHSYGYTF. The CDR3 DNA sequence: TGTGCCAGCAGGCTCGGACATTCCTATGGCTACACCTTC.

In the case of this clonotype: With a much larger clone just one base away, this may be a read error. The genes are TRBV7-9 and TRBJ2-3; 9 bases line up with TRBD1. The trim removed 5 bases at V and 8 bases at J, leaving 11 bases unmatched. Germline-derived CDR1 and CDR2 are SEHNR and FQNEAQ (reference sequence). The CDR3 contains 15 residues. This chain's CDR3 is CASSIRDRVPGTQYF. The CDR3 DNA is TGTGCCAGCAGCATCCGGGACAGGGTCCCAGGTACGCAGTATTTT.

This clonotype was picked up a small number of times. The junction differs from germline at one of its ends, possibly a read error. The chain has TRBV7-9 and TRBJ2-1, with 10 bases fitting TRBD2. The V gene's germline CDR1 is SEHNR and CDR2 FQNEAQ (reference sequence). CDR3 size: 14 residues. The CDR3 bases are TGTGCCAGCAGCTCACCTAGCGGGGGTCATGAGCAGTCCTTC. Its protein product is CASSSPSGGHEQSF.

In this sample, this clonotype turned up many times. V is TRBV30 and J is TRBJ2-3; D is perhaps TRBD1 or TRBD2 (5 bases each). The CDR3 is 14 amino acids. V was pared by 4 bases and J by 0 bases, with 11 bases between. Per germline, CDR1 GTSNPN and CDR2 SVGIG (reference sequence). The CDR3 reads CAWTRGVSTDTQYF. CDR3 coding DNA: TGTGCCTGGACCCGAGGGGTTAGCACAGATACGCAGTATTTT.

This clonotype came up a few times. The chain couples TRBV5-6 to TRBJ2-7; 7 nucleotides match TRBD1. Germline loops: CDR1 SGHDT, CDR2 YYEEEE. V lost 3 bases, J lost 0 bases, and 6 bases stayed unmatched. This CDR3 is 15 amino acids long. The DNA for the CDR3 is TGTGCCAGCAGCTCCCGACAGGGCAACTCCTACGAGCAGTACTTC. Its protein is CASSSRQGNSYEQYF.

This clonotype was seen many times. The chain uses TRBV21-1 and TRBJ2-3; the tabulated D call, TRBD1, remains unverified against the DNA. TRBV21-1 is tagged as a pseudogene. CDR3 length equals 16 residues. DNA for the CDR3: TGTGCCAGCAGCCGGTCTCGGGGTGGCGAGACAGATACGCAGTATTTT. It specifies CASSRSRGGETDTQYF.

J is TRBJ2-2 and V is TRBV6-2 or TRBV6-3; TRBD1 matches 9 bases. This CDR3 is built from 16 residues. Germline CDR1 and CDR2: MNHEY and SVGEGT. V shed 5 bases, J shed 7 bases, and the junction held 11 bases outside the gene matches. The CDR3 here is CASSLSGTGRVGELFF. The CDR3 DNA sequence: TGTGCCAGCAGTCTATCCGGGACAGGGAGAGTCGGGGAGCTGTTTTTT.

The CDR3 region has the DNA TGTGCCAGCAGTCCCGCCGGTGAGCAGTACTTC. This gives the protein CASSPAGEQYF. This chain links TRBV12-3 or TRBV12-4 with TRBJ2-7, with D unclear. V was clipped by 5 bases and J by 7 bases, with 9 bases between them. This CDR3 has 11 residues.